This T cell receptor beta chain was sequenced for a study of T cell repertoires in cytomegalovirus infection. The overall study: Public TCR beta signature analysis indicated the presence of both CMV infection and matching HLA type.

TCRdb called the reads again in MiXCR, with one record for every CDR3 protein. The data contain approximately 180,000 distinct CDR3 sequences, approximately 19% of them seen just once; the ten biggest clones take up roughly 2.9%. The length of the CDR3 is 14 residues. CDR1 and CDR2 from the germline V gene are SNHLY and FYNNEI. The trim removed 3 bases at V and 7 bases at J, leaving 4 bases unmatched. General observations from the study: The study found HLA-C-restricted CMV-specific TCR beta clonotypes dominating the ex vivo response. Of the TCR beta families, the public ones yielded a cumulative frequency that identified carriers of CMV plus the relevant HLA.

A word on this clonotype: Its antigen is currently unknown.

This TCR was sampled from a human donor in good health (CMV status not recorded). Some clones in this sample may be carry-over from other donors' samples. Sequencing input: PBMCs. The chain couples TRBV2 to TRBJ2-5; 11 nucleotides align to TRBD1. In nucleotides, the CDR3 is TGTGCCAGCAGTGAGGACAGGGGGCTGAGGACCCAGTACTTC. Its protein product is CASSEDRGLRTQYF. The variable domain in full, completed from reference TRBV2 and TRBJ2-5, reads EPEVTQTPSHQVTQMGQEVILRCVPISNHLYFYWYRQILGQKVEFLVSFYNNEISEKSEIFDDQFSVERPDGSNFTLKIRSTKLEDSAMYFCASSEDRGLRTQYFGPGTRLLVL.